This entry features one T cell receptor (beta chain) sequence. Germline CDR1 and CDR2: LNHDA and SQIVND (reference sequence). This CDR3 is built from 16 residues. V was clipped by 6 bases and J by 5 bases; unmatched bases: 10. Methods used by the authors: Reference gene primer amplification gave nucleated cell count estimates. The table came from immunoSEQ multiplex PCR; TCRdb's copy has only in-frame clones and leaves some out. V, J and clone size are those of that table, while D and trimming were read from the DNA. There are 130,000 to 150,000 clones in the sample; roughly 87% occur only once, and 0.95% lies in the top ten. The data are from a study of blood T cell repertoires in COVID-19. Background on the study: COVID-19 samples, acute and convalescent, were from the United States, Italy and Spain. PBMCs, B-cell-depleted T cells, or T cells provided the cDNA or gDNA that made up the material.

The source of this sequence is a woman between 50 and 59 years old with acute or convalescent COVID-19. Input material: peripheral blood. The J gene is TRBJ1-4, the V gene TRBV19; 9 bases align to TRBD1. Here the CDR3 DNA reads TGTGCCAGTAGGATATCCTGGACAGGGGAGAATGAAAAACTGTTTTTT. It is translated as CASRISWTGENEKLFF.